These 25 T cell receptor beta chains were all obtained from the same sample, sequenced in a study of identical twins. One entry per CDR3 protein, called by TCRdb with MiXCR from the 5' RACE reads. The data contain more than 600,000 distinct CDR3 sequences, 18% of them singletons. Another study also made use of these data, one on T cells expressing NK-cell markers.

Sequenced material: PBMCs. The receptors come from a woman aged 18-35 years in good health.

V gene TRBV20-1 combines with J gene TRBJ1-1; tentatively, D is TRBD1 (5 bases). The germline gives CDR1 DFQATT, CDR2 SNEGSKA (reference sequence). There are 12 residues in the CDR3. V lost 0 bases to trimming and J lost 8 bases, with 10 bases between them. The CDR3 sequence: CSARENRWEAFF. The CDR3 bases are TGCAGTGCTAGAGAGAACAGGTGGGAAGCTTTCTTT.

This clonotype was observed at least ten times. V usage is TRBV20-1 and J usage is TRBJ2-7, with D possibly TRBD1 on 5 matching bases. Trimming left V 1 base short and J 3 bases short, with 7 bases between. The CDR3 extends over 12 amino acids. Germline V gene sequence: CDR1 DFQATT, CDR2 SNEGSKA (reference sequence). CDR3 nucleotides: TGCAGTGCTAGAGGTCAGGGCTACGAGCAGTACTTC. Its protein product is CSARGQGYEQYF.

This chain connects TRBV10-3 to TRBJ1-2; D is unclear. CDR1 and CDR2 (germline): ENHRY, SYGVKD. The CDR3 has 13 amino acids. The germline V and J ends were trimmed by 0 bases and 8 bases, with 10 bases remaining between them. The CDR3 coding sequence is TGTGCCATCAGTGAGTCGGGAAGTGGAGGCTACACCTTC. It specifies CAISESGSGGYTF.

This clonotype was counted at least ten times. DNA for the CDR3: TGTGCCAGCAGTTACATTGCTAGCGGGTGGCGGGGGGAGCTGTTTTTT. It codes for CASSYIASGWRGELFF. This chain joins TRBV6-5 and TRBJ2-2; TRBD2 agrees at 8 bases. The ends lost 2 bases at V and 8 bases at J; junction bases unmatched: 10. This CDR3 comprises 16 residues. Germline CDR1 and CDR2: MNHEY and SVGAGI.

The chain is built from TRBV12-3 or TRBV12-4 and TRBJ2-7, with D possibly being TRBD1 or TRBD2 (7 bases each). This CDR3 spans 12 amino acids. Trimming stripped 7 bases from V and 8 bases from J, with 15 bases between. CDR3 nucleotides: TGTGCCAGCACTCTGGGAGGGGGCAAGCAGTACTTC. It specifies CASTLGGGKQYF.

V and J are TRBV27 and TRBJ2-1, with 9 bases matching TRBD2. From germline, CDR1 is MNHEY and CDR2 SMNVEV (reference sequence). Germline trimming cut 8 bases from V and 11 bases from J; bases unmatched to any gene: 4. The CDR3 covers 11 residues. The CDR3 here is CASQGLAQQFF. CDR3 sequence (DNA): TGTGCCAGCCAAGGACTAGCGCAGCAGTTCTTC.

The rearrangement joins TRBV29-1 to TRBJ2-3; 10 bases line up with TRBD2. Germline V gene data show CDR1 as SQVTM and CDR2 as ANQGSEA. This CDR3 comprises 11 residues. Trimming cost V 5 bases and J 11 bases; bases outside gene matches: 4. In DNA, the CDR3 is TGCAGCGTTCCCATAGCGGGGGGGCAGTATTTT. It codes for CSVPIAGGQYF.

The chain links TRBV5-1 to TRBJ1-2, with a weak D call TRBD1 (5 bases). CDR3 length: 14 residues. The V gene's germline CDR1 is SGHRS and CDR2 YFSETQ. V lost 6 bases and J 4 bases, leaving 16 bases between the germline ends. This CDR3 is CASKEAGVGYGYTF. CDR3 DNA sequence: TGCGCCAGCAAAGAGGCGGGGGTCGGCTATGGCTACACCTTC.

The J gene is TRBJ1-1, the V gene TRBV15; 7 nucleotides align to TRBD1. The CDR3 is made up of 17 amino acids. Per germline, CDR1 LNHNV and CDR2 YYDKDF (reference sequence). J lost 1 base, V lost 0 bases, and 8 bases had no gene match. The CDR3, as DNA: TGTGCCACCAGCAGAGATCGAGGGACAGCAGAGAACACTGAAGCTTTCTTT. The encoded protein is CATSRDRGTAENTEAFF.

This clonotype came up a few times. The genes are TRBV24-1 and TRBJ2-1; D gene ambiguous. This CDR3 spans 11 amino acids. V was trimmed by 4 bases and J by 10 bases, leaving 7 bases between them. Germline CDR1 reads KGHDR; CDR2 reads SFDVKD. The CDR3 here is CATSDSYEQFF. The DNA of the CDR3 is TGTGCCACCAGTGACTCGTACGAGCAGTTCTTC.

This clonotype was recorded a few times. CDR3: CASRPERGTQYF. Here the CDR3 DNA reads TGCGCCAGCAGACCAGAGCGGGGTACGCAGTATTTT. The rearrangement uses TRBV5-1 and TRBJ2-3; 7 nucleotides match TRBD2. Germline V lookup: CDR1 SGHRS, CDR2 YFSETQ. V was pared by 5 bases and J by 8 bases, with 5 bases of the junction left unmatched. The CDR3 loop spans 12 amino acids.

This clonotype appeared a few times. This sequence joins TRBV7-2 and TRBJ2-1; either TRBD1 or TRBD2 may fit D (5 bases each). CDR3 size: 14 residues. The ends were cut back, 2 bases at V and 8 bases at J, with 13 bases in the middle. The germline gives CDR1 SGHTA, CDR2 FQGNSA. As DNA, the CDR3 is TGTGCCAGCAGCTTAAGAGACCGGGGCGATGAGCAGTTCTTC. Protein sequence: CASSLRDRGDEQFF.

This clonotype has a handful of counts. The rearrangement links TRBV12-3 or TRBV12-4 to TRBJ1-2, with no clear D. The CDR3 covers 15 residues. The V gene lost 4 bases and the J gene lost 4 bases, with 16 bases spanning the gap. CDR3 bases: TGTGCCAGCAGTTATACCCCAAATAGCATCTATGGCTACACCTTC. Residues: CASSYTPNSIYGYTF.

The sample holds a few counts of this clonotype. V usage is TRBV20-1 and J usage is TRBJ1-5; 9 nucleotides line up with TRBD1. The CDR3 has 14 residues. V dropped 6 bases and J dropped 7; count of bases not matched to a gene: 10. Germline assignment: CDR1 DFQATT and CDR2 SNEGSKA (reference sequence). Here the CDR3 DNA reads TGCAGTGCCACCCCTACAGGGGGCAGGCAGCCCCAGCATTTT. The encoded protein is CSATPTGGRQPQHF.

The chain carries TRBV7-2 and TRBJ2-5; TRBD2 might be the D (6 bases). The V end was cut by 5 bases, the J end by 4 bases, with 11 bases between. The CDR3 runs to 13 residues. The germline V gene has CDR1 SGHTA and CDR2 FQGNSA. DNA of the CDR3: TGTGCCAGCAGCGTTCGACTAGGAGAGACCCAGTACTTC. Its protein is CASSVRLGETQYF.

The chain combines TRBV20-1 with TRBJ2-7, with 11 bases identical to TRBD2. CDR3 size: 15 residues. J lost 9 bases, V lost 5 bases, and 15 bases had no gene match. Per the germline V gene, CDR1 is DFQATT and CDR2 is SNEGSKA (reference sequence). CDR3 bases: TGCAGTGCTTCCAAGGCGGGGGGTAGCGGGAGGGCGCAGTACTTC. Protein: CSASKAGGSGRAQYF.

This clonotype was counted many times. The rearrangement joins TRBV6-1 to TRBJ2-7; 12 bases match TRBD1. This CDR3 contains 15 residues. Germline-derived CDR1 and CDR2 are MNHNS and SASEGT. With V trimmed by 6 bases and J by 4 bases, 7 bases remained unmatched. The CDR3 region is CASRAGTGGFYEQYF. In DNA form, the CDR3 reads TGTGCCAGCAGGGCCGGGACAGGGGGCTTTTACGAGCAGTACTTC.

This clonotype has ten or more counts. The chain has TRBV7-2 and TRBJ1-5, with a possible D match to TRBD1 (6 bases). Germline loops: CDR1 SGHTA, CDR2 FQGNSA. V was pared by 2 bases and J by 1 base, with 9 bases between. This CDR3 is built from 15 residues. The CDR3 coding sequence is TGTGCCAGCAGCTTATGGGGGGCGAGCAATCAGCCCCAGCATTTT. Its protein product is CASSLWGASNQPQHF. Supplemented by reference TRBV7-2 and TRBJ1-5, the full variable domain reads GAGVSQSPSNKVTEKGKDVELRCDPISGHTALYWYRQSLGQGLEFLIYFQGNSAPDKSGLPSDRFSAERTGGSVSTLTIQRTQQEDSAVYLCASSLWGASNQPQHFGDGTRLSIL.

This clonotype occurred a few times. The CDR3 region has the DNA TGTGCCAGCAGTAGACAGGGGACGACCGGGGAGCTGTTTTTT. Its translation: CASSRQGTTGELFF. This chain uses TRBV12-3 or TRBV12-4 with TRBJ2-2, with 8 bases identical to TRBD1. CDR3 length equals 14 residues. The V segment lost 5 bases and the J segment 5 bases; nucleotides outside the gene matches: 4.

This clonotype was found a few times. The chain has TRBV12-3 or TRBV12-4 and TRBJ2-5; possibly TRBD1 for D (5 bases). Trimming cost V 8 bases and J 5 bases, with 18 bases left between them. The CDR3 covers 14 residues. The DNA for the CDR3 is TGTGCCAGCCTCAAAGTGGGGCTAGGGGAGACCCAGTACTTC. Residues: CASLKVGLGETQYF.

V and J are TRBV5-1 and TRBJ2-1, with a possible D match to TRBD1 (5 bases). The CDR3 totals 13 residues. Germline lookup yields CDR1 SGHRS and CDR2 YFSETQ. Trimming left V 3 bases short and J 7 bases short, with 11 bases between. The CDR3 here is CASSSLQGNEQFF. The CDR3 DNA follows: TGCGCCAGCAGCTCTCTCCAGGGAAATGAGCAGTTCTTC.

This chain links TRBV6-5 with TRBJ2-1; the D gene is possibly TRBD2 (6 bases). The germline CDR1 and CDR2 sequences are MNHEY and SVGAGI. This CDR3 spans 15 amino acids. Trimming removed 0 bases at V and 7 bases at J, with 13 bases between. The CDR3 DNA reads TGTGCCAGCAGTTACTCGGGGGGAGACTTGAATGAGCAGTTCTTC. It specifies CASSYSGGDLNEQFF.

This clonotype was counted only a few times. V usage is TRBV5-5 and J usage is TRBJ2-1; D is unclear. The CDR3 loop spans 12 amino acids. Germline V gene data show CDR1 as SGHKS and CDR2 as YYEKEE (reference sequence). V lost 2 bases and J 10 bases, leaving 10 bases between the germline ends. This CDR3 is CASSLTSLEQFF. CDR3 sequence (DNA): TGTGCCAGCAGCTTAACGTCCCTCGAGCAGTTCTTC.

This chain uses TRBV19 with TRBJ2-7; 10 bases line up with TRBD2. This CDR3 spans 15 amino acids. V was pared by 6 bases and J by 4 bases, with 9 bases of the junction left unmatched. Germline values: CDR1 LNHDA, CDR2 SQIVND (reference sequence). The CDR3 coding sequence is TGTGCCAGTAGCACCGCTAGCGGGAGTCCTTACGAGCAGTACTTC. The encoded protein is CASSTASGSPYEQYF.

This clonotype was seen once. The chain recombines TRBV29-1 with TRBJ2-5; 10 nucleotides line up with TRBD2. Germline assignment: CDR1 SQVTM and CDR2 ANQGSEA. Trimming removed 3 bases from V and 4 bases from J; junction bases left unmatched: 5. The CDR3 sequence is 14 residues long. The CDR3 sequence is CSVDGPSGGETQYF. The CDR3 bases are TGCAGCGTTGATGGGCCTAGCGGGGGAGAGACCCAGTACTTC. Using reference TRBV29-1 and TRBJ2-5 for the parts outside the CDR3, the full variable domain is SAVISQKPSRDICQRGTSLTIQCQVDSQVTMMFWYRQQPGQSLTLIATANQGSEATYESGFVIDKFPISRPNLTFSTLTVSNMSPEDSSIYLCSVDGPSGGETQYFGPGTRLLVL.